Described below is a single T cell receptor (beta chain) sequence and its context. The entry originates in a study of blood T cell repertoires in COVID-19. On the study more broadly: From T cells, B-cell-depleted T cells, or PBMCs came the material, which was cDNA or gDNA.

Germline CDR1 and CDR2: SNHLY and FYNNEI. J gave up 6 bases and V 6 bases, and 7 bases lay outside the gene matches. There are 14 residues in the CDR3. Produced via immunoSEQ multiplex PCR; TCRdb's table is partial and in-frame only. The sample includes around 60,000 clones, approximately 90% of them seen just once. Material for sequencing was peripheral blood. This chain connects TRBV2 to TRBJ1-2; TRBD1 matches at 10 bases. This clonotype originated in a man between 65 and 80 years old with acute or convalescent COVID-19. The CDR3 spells CASRRGQGLNGYTF. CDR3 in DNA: TGTGCCAGCAGGAGGGGACAGGGGCTCAATGGCTACACCTTC.